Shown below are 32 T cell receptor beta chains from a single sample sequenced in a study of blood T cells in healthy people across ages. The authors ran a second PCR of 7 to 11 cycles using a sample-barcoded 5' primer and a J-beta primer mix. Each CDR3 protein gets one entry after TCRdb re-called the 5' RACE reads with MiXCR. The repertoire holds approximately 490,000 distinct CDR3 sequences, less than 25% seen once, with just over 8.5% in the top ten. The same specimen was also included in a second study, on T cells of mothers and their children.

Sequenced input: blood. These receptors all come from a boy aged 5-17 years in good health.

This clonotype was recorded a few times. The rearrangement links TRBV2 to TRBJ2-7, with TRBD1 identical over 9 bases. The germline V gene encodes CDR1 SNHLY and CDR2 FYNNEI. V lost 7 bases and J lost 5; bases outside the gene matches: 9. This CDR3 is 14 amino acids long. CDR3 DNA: TGTGCCAGCACCGTTGGGGACAGGGCCCACGAGCAGTACTTC. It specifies CASTVGDRAHEQYF.

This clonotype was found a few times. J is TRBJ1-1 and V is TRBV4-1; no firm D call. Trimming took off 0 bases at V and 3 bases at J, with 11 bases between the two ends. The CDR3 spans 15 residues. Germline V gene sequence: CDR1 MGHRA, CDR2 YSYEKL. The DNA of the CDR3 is TGCGCCAGCAGCCAAGATGGGGAGGACGACACTGAAGCTTTCTTT. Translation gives CASSQDGEDDTEAFF.

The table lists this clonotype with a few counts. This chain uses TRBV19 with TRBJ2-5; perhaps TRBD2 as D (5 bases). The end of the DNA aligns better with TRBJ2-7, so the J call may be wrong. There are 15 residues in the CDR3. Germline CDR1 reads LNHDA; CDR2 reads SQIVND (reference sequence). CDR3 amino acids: CASSPRDRRSYEQYF. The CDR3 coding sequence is TGTGCCAGTAGTCCCCGGGATAGGCGGTCCTACGAGCAGTACTTC.

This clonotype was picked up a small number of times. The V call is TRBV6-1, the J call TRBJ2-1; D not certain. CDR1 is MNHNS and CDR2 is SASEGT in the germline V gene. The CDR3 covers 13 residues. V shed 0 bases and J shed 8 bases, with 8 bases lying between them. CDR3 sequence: CASSEARRHEQFF. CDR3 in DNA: TGTGCCAGCAGTGAAGCCCGAAGGCATGAGCAGTTCTTC.

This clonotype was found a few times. The CDR3 sequence is CASSLADGKETQYF. The CDR3 DNA sequence: TGTGCCAGCAGCTTGGCGGACGGAAAGGAGACCCAGTACTTC. This chain connects TRBV7-2 to TRBJ2-5; D unclear. The CDR3 is made up of 14 amino acids. With 3 bases removed from V and 5 bases from J, the gap between germline ends came to 13 bases. Germline CDR1 reads SGHTA; CDR2 reads FQGNSA.

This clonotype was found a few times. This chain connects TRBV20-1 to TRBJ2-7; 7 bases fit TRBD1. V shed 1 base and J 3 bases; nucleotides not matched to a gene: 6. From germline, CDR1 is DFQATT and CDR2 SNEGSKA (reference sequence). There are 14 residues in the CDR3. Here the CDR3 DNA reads TGCAGTGCTAGAGGGGCAGGGGGTGTCTACGAGCAGTACTTC. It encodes CSARGAGGVYEQYF.

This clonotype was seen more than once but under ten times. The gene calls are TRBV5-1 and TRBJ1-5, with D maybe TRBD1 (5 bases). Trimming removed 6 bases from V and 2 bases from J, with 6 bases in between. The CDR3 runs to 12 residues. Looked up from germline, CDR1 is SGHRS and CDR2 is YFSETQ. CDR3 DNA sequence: TGCGCCAGCAAACAGGGCAATCAGCCCCAGCATTTT. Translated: CASKQGNQPQHF.

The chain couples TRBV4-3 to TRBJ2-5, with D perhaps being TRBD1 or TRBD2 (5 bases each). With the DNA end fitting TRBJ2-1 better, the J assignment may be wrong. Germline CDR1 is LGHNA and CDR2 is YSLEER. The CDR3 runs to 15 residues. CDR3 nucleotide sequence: TGCGCCAGCAGCCAAGATCGAGGGGATGGAAATGAGCAGTTCTTC. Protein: CASSQDRGDGNEQFF.

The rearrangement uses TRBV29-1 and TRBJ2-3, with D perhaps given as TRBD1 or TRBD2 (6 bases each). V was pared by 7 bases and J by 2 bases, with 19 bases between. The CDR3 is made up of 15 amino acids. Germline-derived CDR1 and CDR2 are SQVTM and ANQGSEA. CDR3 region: CSARGLPGDTDTQYF. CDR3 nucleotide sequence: TGCAGCGCGAGGGGACTCCCAGGGGACACAGATACGCAGTATTTT.

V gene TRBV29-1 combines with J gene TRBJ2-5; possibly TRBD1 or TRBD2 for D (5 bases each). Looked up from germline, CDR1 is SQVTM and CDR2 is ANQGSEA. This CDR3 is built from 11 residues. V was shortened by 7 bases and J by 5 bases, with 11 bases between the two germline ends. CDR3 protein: CSGHWGETQYF. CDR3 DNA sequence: TGCAGCGGACACTGGGGGGAGACCCAGTACTTC.

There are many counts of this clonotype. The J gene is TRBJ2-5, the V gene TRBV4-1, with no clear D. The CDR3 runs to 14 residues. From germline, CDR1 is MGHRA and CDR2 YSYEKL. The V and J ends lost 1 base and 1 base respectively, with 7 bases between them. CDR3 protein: CASSQGAGQETQYF. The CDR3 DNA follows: TGCGCCAGCAGCCAAGGGGCTGGCCAAGAGACCCAGTACTTC.

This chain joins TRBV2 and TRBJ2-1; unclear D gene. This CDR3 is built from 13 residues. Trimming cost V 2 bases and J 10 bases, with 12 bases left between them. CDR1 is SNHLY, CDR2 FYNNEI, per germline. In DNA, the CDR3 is TGTGCCAGCAGTGAACTAGGTTTATGGGAGCAGTTCTTC. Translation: CASSELGLWEQFF.

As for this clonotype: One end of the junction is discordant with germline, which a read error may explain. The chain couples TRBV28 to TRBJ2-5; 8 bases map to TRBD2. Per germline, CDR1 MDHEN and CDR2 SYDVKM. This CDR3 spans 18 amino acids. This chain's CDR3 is CSSSLLGLAGSKQETQYF. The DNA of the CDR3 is TGTTCCAGCAGTTTATTGGGGTTAGCGGGGAGCAAGCAGGAGACCCAGTACTTC.

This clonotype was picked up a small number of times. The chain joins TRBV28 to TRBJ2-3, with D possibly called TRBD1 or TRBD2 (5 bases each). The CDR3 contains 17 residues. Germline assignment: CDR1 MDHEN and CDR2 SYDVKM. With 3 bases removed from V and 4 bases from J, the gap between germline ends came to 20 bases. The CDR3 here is CASSLISGQGIADTQYF. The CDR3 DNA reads TGTGCCAGCAGTTTGATATCGGGGCAGGGCATAGCAGATACGCAGTATTTT. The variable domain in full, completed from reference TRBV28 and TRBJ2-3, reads DVKVTQSSRYLVKRTGEKVFLECVQDMDHENMFWYRQDPGLGLRLIYFSYDVKMKEKGDIPEGYSVSREKKERFSLILESASTNQTSMYLCASSLISGQGIADTQYFGPGTRLTVL.

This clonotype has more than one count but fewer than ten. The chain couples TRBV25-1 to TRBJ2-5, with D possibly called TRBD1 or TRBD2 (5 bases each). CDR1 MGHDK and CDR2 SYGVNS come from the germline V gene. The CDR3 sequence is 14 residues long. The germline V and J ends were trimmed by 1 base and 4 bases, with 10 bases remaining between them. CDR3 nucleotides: TGTGCCAGCAGTGAATCGAGGGGCCCAGAGACCCAGTACTTC. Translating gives CASSESRGPETQYF.

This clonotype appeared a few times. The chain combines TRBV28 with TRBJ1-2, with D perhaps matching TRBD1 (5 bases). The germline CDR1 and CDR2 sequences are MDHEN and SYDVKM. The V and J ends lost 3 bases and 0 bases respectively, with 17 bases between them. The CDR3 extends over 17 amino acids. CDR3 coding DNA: TGTGCCAGCAGTTTCCCACGGACATGGGGGACTAACTATGGCTACACCTTC. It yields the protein CASSFPRTWGTNYGYTF.

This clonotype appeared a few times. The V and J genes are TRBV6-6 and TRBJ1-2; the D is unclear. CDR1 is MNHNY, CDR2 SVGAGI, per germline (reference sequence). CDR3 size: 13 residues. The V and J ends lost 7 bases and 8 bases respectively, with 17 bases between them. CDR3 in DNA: TGTGCCAGCAAGATCAGTCAGTTGGAGGGCTACACCTTC. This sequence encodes CASKISQLEGYTF.

The CDR3, as DNA: TGTGCCAGCAGACAGGGCCTCAAAAACATTCAGTACTTC. Residues: CASRQGLKNIQYF. This chain connects TRBV12-3 or TRBV12-4 to TRBJ2-4; perhaps TRBD1 as D (6 bases). The CDR3 has 13 residues. The V end was cut by 6 bases, the J end by 3 bases, with 9 bases between.

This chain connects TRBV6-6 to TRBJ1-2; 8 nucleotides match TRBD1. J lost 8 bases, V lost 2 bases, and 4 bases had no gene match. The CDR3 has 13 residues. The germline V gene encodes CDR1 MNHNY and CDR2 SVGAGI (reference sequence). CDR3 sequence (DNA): TGTGCCAGCAGTTACACAGGGGGAGGAGGCTACACCTTC. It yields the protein CASSYTGGGGYTF.

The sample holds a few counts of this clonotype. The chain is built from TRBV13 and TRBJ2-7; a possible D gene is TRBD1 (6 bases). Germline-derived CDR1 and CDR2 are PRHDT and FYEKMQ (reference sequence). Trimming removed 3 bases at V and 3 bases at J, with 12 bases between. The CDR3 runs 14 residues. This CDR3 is CASSFRGFSYEQYF. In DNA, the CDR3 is TGTGCCAGCAGCTTCAGGGGTTTTAGCTACGAGCAGTACTTC.

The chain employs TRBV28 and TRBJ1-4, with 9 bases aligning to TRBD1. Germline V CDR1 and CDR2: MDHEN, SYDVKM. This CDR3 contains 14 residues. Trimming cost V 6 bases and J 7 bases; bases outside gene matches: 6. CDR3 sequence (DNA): TGTGCCAGCAGCACACAGGGGGCGGGTGAAAAACTGTTTTTT. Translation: CASSTQGAGEKLFF.

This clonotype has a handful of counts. The DNA for the CDR3 is TGCAGTGCTACGGGCCTGGGGAGATACGAGCAGTACTTC. Its protein is CSATGLGRYEQYF. The chain couples TRBV20-1 to TRBJ2-5, with D possibly TRBD2 on 5 matching bases. The DNA end lines up better with TRBJ2-7; the J call may be wrong. The germline V gene encodes CDR1 DFQATT and CDR2 SNEGSKA (reference sequence). The CDR3 has 13 amino acids.

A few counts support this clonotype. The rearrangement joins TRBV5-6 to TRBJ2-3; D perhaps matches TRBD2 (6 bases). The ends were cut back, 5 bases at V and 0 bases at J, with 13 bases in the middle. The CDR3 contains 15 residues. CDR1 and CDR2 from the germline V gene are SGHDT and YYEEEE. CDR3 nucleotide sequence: TGTGCCAGCAGGTATCTAGCGACTAGCACAGATACGCAGTATTTT. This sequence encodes CASRYLATSTDTQYF.

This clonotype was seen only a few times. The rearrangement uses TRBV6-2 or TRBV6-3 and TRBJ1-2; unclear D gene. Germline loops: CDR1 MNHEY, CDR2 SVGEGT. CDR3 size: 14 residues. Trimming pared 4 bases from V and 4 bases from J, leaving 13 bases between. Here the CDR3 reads CASSSRTAVYGYTF. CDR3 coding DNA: TGTGCCAGCAGTTCGCGGACGGCCGTCTATGGCTACACCTTC.

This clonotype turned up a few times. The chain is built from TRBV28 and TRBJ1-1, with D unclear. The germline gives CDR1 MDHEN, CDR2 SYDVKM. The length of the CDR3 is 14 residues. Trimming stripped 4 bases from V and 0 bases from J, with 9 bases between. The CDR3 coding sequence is TGTGCCAGCAGTTCCAGGCAACTGAACACTGAAGCTTTCTTT. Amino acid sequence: CASSSRQLNTEAFF.

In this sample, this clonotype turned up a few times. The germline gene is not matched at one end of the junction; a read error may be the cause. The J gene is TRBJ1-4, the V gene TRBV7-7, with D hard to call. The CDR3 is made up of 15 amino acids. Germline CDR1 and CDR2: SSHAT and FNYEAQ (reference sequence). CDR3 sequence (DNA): TGTGCTAGCAGCTTAGGAGGCAGCTCTGGTGAAAAACTGTTTTTT. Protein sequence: CASSLGGSSGEKLFF.

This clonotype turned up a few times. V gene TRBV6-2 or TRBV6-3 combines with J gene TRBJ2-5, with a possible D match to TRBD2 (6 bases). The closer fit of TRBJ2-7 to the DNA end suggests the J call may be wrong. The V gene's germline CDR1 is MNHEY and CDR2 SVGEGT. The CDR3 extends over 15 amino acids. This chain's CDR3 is CASSSSLLAYREQYF. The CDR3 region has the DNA TGTGCCAGCAGTTCGTCTTTACTAGCTTACCGCGAGCAGTACTTC.

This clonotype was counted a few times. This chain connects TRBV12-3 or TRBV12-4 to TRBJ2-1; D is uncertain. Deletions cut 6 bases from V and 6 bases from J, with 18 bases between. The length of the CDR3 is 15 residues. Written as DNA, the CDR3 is TGTGCCAGCAGAGAACGGCAATCCTGGAGCAATGAGCAGTTCTTC. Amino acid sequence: CASRERQSWSNEQFF.

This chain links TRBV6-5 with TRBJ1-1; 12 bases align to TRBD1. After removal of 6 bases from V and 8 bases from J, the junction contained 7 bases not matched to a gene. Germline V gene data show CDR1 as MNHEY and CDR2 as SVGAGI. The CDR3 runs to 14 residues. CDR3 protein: CASSEGTGGGEAFF. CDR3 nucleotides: TGTGCCAGCAGCGAAGGGACAGGGGGCGGAGAAGCTTTCTTT.

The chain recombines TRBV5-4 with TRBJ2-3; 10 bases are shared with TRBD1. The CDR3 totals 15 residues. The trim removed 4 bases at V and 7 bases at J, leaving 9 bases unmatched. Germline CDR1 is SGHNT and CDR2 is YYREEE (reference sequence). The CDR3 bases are TGTGCCAGCAGCAATCAAGACAGGGGGCTAAATACGCAGTATTTT. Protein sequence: CASSNQDRGLNTQYF.

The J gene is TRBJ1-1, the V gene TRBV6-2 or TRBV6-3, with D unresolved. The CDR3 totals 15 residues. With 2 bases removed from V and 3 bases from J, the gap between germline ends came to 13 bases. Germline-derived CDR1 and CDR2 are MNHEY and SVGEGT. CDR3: CASSYDEGWDTEAFF. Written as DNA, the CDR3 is TGTGCCAGCAGTTACGACGAGGGTTGGGACACTGAAGCTTTCTTT.

DNA of the CDR3: TGCGCCAGCAGCCCAGGGCGCCCCTCCTACGAGCAGTACTTC. Translating it yields CASSPGRPSYEQYF. J is TRBJ2-7 and V is TRBV4-3, with TRBD1 as a possible D gene (5 bases). CDR3 size: 14 residues. The germline CDR1 and CDR2 sequences are LGHNA and YSLEER. V was pared by 4 bases and J by 0 bases, with 10 bases between.